The sequence of this T cell receptor (beta chain) was determined in a study of T-cell reconstitution after alpha-beta-depleted transplantation in children. It was with unique molecular identifiers that the TCRbeta library was prepared. TCRdb analysed the PCR reads with MiXCR anew, one entry per CDR3 protein. The sample lists tens of thousands of distinct CDR3 sequences; about 7% were seen once. Germline V gives CDR1 MRHNA, CDR2 SNTAGT. The trim removed 10 bases at V and 4 bases at J, leaving 15 bases unmatched. CDR3 length: 16 residues. This material consisted of PBMCs from the stem cell graft donor, taken from the stem cell graft. The TCR originated in a human donor who donated a stem cell graft to a child with acute lymphoblastic leukemia. The chain is built from TRBV6-4 and TRBJ2-2, with 7 bases lining up with TRBD2. DNA of the CDR3: TGTGCCACCGGTTCCGGGACTAATAGAATCACCGGGGAGCTGTTTTTT. Protein product: CATGSGTNRITGELFF.